Shown below are 5 T cell receptor beta chains from a single sample sequenced in a study of blood T cell repertoires in COVID-19. Here immunoSEQ multiplex PCR was the method, and the copy in TCRdb shows in-frame clones only, minus some. This table holds under 12,000 clones, about 83% found once. Input material: peripheral blood. These receptors were obtained from a man in his forties or fifties with active COVID-19.

The rearrangement links TRBV7-9 to TRBJ2-3, with 8 nucleotides matching TRBD2. J gave up 5 bases and V 7 bases, and 2 bases lay outside the gene matches. Looked up from germline, CDR1 is SEHNR and CDR2 is FQNEAQ (reference sequence). This CDR3 contains 12 residues. CDR3 loop: CASIREGDTQYF. The CDR3 DNA sequence: TGTGCCAGCATTCGGGAGGGAGATACGCAGTATTTT.

The gene calls are TRBV5-6 and TRBJ2-5, with 11 bases aligning to TRBD2. Germline lookup yields CDR1 SGHDT and CDR2 YYEEEE. J was trimmed by 4 bases and V by 3 bases; bases with no gene match: 11. This CDR3 has 17 residues. Here the CDR3 DNA reads TGTGCCAGCAGCTCTCAATTTAGCGGGAGGGAAGGAGAGACCCAGTACTTC. As protein: CASSSQFSGREGETQYF. Looking up the rest from reference TRBV5-6 and TRBJ2-5 gives the full variable domain: DAGVTQSPTHLIKTRGQQVTLRCSPKSGHDTVSWYQQALGQGPQFIFQYYEEEERQRGNFPDRFSGHQFPNYSSELNVNALLLGDSALYLCASSSQFSGREGETQYFGPGTRLLVL.

This chain links TRBV11-2 with TRBJ2-3; TRBD2 agrees at 9 bases. The trim removed 3 bases at V and 2 bases at J, leaving 3 bases unmatched. Germline lookup yields CDR1 SGHAT and CDR2 FQNNGV. This CDR3 contains 15 residues. CDR3 nucleotides: TGTGCCAGCAGCTTGAGCGGGAGGTCCACAGATACGCAGTATTTT. Protein product: CASSLSGRSTDTQYF.

This clone showed up just a few times. V and J are TRBV7-8 and TRBJ1-5; TRBD1 might be the D (6 bases). This CDR3 spans 16 amino acids. Trimming removed 2 bases at V and 4 bases at J, with 15 bases between. In germline, CDR1 is SGHVS, CDR2 FQNEAQ. The CDR3 region is CASSLWGPSANQPQHF. The CDR3 DNA reads TGTGCCAGCAGCTTATGGGGGCCCAGTGCGAATCAGCCCCAGCATTTT.

V usage is TRBV28 and J usage is TRBJ1-1; no clear D. This CDR3 has 15 residues. Germline loops: CDR1 MDHEN, CDR2 SYDVKM. Trimming stripped 2 bases from V and 3 bases from J, with 13 bases between. The CDR3 nucleotides are TGTGCCAGCAGTTTAATTACAGAACCTTACACTGAAGCTTTCTTT. It yields the protein CASSLITEPYTEAFF.